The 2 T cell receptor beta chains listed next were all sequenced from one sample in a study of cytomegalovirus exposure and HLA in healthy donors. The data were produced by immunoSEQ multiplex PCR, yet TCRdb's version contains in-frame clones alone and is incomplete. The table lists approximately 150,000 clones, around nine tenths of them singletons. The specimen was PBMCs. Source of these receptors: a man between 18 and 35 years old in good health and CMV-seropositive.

CDR3 amino acids: CASSRTTSRGDEQYF. DNA of the CDR3: TGTGCCAGCAGCCGCACAACTAGCCGGGGTGACGAGCAGTACTTC. V is TRBV11-3 and J is TRBJ2-7; D may be TRBD2 (6 bases). The CDR3 loop spans 15 amino acids. The ends were cut back, 5 bases at V and 5 bases at J, with 19 bases in the middle. Germline V gene data show CDR1 as SGHNT and CDR2 as YENEEA. Based on the CDR3 plus reference TRBV11-3 and TRBJ2-7, the full variable domain is EAGVVQSPRYKIIEKKQPVAFWCNPISGHNTLYWYLQNLGQGPELLIRYENEEAVDDSQLPKDRFSAERLKGVDSTLKIQPAELGDSAVYLCASSRTTSRGDEQYFGPGTRLTVT.

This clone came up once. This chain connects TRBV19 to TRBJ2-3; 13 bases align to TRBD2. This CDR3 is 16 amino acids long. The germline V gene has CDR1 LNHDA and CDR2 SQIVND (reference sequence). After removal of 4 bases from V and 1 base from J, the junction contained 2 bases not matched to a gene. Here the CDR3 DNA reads TGTGCCAGTAGTAGACTAGCGGGAGGTGGCACAGATACGCAGTATTTT. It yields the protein CASSRLAGGGTDTQYF.